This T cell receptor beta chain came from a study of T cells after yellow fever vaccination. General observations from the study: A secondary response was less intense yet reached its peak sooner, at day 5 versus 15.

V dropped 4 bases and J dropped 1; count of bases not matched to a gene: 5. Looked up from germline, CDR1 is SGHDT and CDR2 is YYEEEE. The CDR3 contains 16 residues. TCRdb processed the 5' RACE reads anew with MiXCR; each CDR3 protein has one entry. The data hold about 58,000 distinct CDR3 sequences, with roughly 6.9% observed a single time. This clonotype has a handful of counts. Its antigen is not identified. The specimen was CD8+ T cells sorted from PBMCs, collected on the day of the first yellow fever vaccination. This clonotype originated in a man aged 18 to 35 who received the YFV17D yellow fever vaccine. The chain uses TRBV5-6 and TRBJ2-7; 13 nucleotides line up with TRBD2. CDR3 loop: CASSPGLAGVSYEQYV. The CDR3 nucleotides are TGTGCCAGCAGCCCCGGACTAGCGGGGGTGTCCTACGAGCAGTACGTC.